The entry that follows covers one TCR beta chain sequence. Its antigen is as yet unknown. This entry belongs to a study of cytomegalovirus exposure and HLA in healthy donors. The overall study: An earlier analysis found some 120 million unique TCR beta sequences from about 179 million T cells. From donors who were HLA-typed, an early data release held 65 million to 85 million unique TCRs. Findings and limits, study-wide: Roughly uniform sequencing depth across donors was assumed, possibly incorrectly.

Amplification used 60 Vbeta primers and 13 Jbeta primers. Some clones are missing from TCRdb's copy, which holds only in-frame ones; the method was immunoSEQ multiplex PCR. The sample carries around 110,000 clones, about 68% recorded once. The sequenced sample consisted of PBMCs. This TCR was recovered from a middle-aged woman in good health and CMV-seropositive.

The CDR3 coding sequence is TGCAGCGTTGGGCTTAAGCTAGCCTTAAACTCCTACGAGCAGTACTTC. This codes for CSVGLKLALNSYEQYF. This chain links TRBV29-1 with TRBJ2-5; TRBD2 is a possible D gene (5 bases). The J call is uncertain, as TRBJ2-7 better fits the DNA end. This CDR3 comprises 16 residues. Germline V gene lookup returns CDR1 SQVTM and CDR2 ANQGSEA.